The entry that follows covers one T cell receptor beta chain sequence. Per the study methods: Amplifying reference gene primers gave estimates of nucleated cell counts. Some clones are missing from TCRdb's copy, which holds only in-frame ones; the method was immunoSEQ multiplex PCR. V and J calls and clone size are as listed in that table; D and trimming were resolved from the DNA. The table lists over 250,000 clones, 85% of them singletons, with 13% in the top ten. This sample stems from a study of blood T cell repertoires in COVID-19. The CDR3 runs to 12 residues. Germline values: CDR1 SGHTA, CDR2 FQGNSA. The V end was cut by 1 base, the J end by 9 bases, with 9 bases between.

This chain connects TRBV7-2 to TRBJ1-1, with D perhaps TRBD1 (6 bases). This TCR derives from a human donor in a cohort sampled during active COVID-19. Material: peripheral blood. CDR3 bases: TGTGCCAGCAGCTTAGGGGACATACAAGCTTTCTTT. It translates to CASSLGDIQAFF.